The entry below describes one T cell receptor (beta chain). Original handling: Amplification of reference gene primers provided the estimated nucleated cell counts. Repertoires were generated with immunoSEQ multiplex PCR, while TCRdb's copy carries only in-frame clones and drops some. Clone size and the V and J calls come from that table; the DNA yielded D and trimming. The data contain approximately 180,000 clones, 85% of them singletons. The data stem from a study of blood T cell repertoires in COVID-19. V shed 3 bases and J shed 6 bases, with 15 bases lying between them. Germline CDR1 and CDR2: MDHEN and SYDVKM. The CDR3 consists of 15 residues.

The clonotype was recovered from a person aged 70 to 80 with COVID-19, enrolled during active disease. The J gene is TRBJ1-5, the V gene TRBV28; no clear D. Sequencing was performed on peripheral blood. The CDR3 loop is CASSFEMRHTQPQHF. DNA for the CDR3: TGTGCCAGCAGTTTCGAAATGAGACACACTCAGCCCCAGCATTTT.